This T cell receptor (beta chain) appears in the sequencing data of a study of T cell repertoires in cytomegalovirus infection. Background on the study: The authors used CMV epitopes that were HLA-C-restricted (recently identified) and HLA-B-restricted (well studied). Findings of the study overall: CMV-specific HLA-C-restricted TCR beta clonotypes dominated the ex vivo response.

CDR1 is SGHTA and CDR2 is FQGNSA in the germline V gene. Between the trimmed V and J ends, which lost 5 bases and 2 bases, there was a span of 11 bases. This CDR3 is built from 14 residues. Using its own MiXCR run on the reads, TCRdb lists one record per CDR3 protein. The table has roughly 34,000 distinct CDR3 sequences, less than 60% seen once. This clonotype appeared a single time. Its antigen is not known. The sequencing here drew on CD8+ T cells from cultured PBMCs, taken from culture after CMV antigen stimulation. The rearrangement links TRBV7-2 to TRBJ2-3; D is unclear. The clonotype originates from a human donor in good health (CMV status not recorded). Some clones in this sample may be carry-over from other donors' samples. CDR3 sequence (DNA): TGTGCCAGCAGCATTCGGACGCTCACAGATACGCAGTATTTT. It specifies CASSIRTLTDTQYF.